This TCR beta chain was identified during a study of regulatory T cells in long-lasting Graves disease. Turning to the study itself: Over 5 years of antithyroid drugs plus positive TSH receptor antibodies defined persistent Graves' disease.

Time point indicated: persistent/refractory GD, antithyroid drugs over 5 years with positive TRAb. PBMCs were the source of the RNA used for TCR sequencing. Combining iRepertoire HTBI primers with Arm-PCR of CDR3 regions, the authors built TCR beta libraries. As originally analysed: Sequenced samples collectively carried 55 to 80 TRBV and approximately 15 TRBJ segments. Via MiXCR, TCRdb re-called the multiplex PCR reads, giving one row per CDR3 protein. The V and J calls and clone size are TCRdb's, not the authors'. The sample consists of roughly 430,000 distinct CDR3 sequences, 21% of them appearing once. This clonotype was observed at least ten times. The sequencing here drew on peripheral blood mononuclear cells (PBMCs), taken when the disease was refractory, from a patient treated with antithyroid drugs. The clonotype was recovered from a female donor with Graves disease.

Written as DNA, the CDR3 is TGCGCCAGCACCCGGACAGGGGACACTGAAGCTTTCTTT. Protein product: CASTRTGDTEAFF. This chain joins TRBV5-1 and TRBJ1-1; 9 bases are a match to TRBD1. CDR1 and CDR2 from the germline V gene are SGHRS and YFSETQ. V lost 6 bases to trimming and J lost 3 bases; unmatched junction nucleotides: 3. The CDR3 length is 13 residues.